The clone carrying this T cell receptor (beta chain) has more than one count but fewer than ten. The CDR3 covers 14 residues. Trimming left V 6 bases short and J 1 base short, with 12 bases between. Libraries of TCR beta came from iRepertoire HTBI primers plus Arm-PCR of CDR3 regions. TCRdb re-called the multiplex PCR reads with MiXCR, one entry per CDR3 protein. The sample lists roughly 560,000 distinct CDR3 sequences, roughly 15% occurring once. Time point meaning: newly diagnosed GD, antithyroid drugs for less than 3 months. RNA extracted from PBMCs served as the sequencing template. The data are from a study of regulatory T cells in long-lasting Graves disease. These same records also appear under a second study, on T cells in Graves' hyperthyroidism and ophthalmopathy. That source reports: Carried out on the TCR CDR3, a first-round RT-PCR used the HTBI primer set.

The chain is built from TRBV12-3 or TRBV12-4 and TRBJ1-2; D is possibly TRBD1 (5 bases). The sequenced sample was peripheral blood mononuclear cells (PBMCs), obtained at new diagnosis, from a patient treated with antithyroid drugs. This sequence originates from a woman between 40 and 65 years old with Graves disease. CDR3 amino acids: CASSPGGFNYGYTF. The CDR3 region has the DNA TGTGCCAGCAGCCCTGGGGGGTTTAACTATGGCTACACCTTC.